The 4 T cell receptor beta chains listed next were all sequenced from one sample in a study of blood T cell repertoires in COVID-19. Assay used: immunoSEQ multiplex PCR; TCRdb lists only in-frame clones, some missing. The data show roughly 320,000 clones, with over 75% seen just once and approximately 7.6% held by the top ten. Sequences were obtained from peripheral blood. The receptor source for this set is a human donor in a cohort sampled during active COVID-19.

This rearrangement joins TRBV28 to TRBJ1-2, with D possibly matching TRBD1 (6 bases). This CDR3 has 15 amino acids. Germline V gene lookup returns CDR1 MDHEN and CDR2 SYDVKM. V was pared by 3 bases and J by 6 bases, with 17 bases between. DNA for the CDR3: TGTGCCAGCAGTTTCCACAGGGAGAGAGGCGATGGCTACACCTTC. Translated: CASSFHRERGDGYTF.

The chain employs TRBV3-1 (or the pseudogene TRBV3-2) and TRBJ2-7, with D unresolved. Trimming removed 4 bases from V and 1 base from J, with 14 bases in between. In germline, CDR1 is LGHDT, CDR2 YNNKEL (reference sequence). The CDR3 totals 15 residues. In DNA, the CDR3 is TGTGCCAGCAGCCCAAACCAGGTGCAGTCCTACGAGCAGTACTTC. Its translation is CASSPNQVQSYEQYF.

This clone was seen a handful of times. This chain connects TRBV6-5 to TRBJ1-3, with 7 positions matching TRBD1. This CDR3 region has 15 residues. Trimming at V came to 3 bases and at J to 0 bases, leaving 2 bases not matched to a gene. Germline V gene data show CDR1 as MNHEY and CDR2 as SVGAGI. The CDR3 DNA is TGTGCCAGCAGTTATGACAGGGCCTCTGGAAACACCATATATTTT. Translation: CASSYDRASGNTIYF.

This chain uses TRBV3-1 (or the pseudogene TRBV3-2) with TRBJ1-4; D gene uncertain. The V gene's germline CDR1 is LGHDT and CDR2 YNNKEL (reference sequence). V shed 3 bases and J shed 13 bases, with 12 bases lying between them. The length of the CDR3 is 12 residues. The CDR3 protein is CASSHSGRGLFF. CDR3 nucleotides: TGTGCCAGCAGCCATTCCGGCCGGGGACTGTTTTTT.